This is a list of T cell receptor beta chains from one sample in a study of early T cells in non-severe SARS-CoV-2 infection. TCRdb called the 5' RACE reads again in MiXCR, with one record for every CDR3 protein. The table has tens of thousands of distinct CDR3 sequences, 15% to 17% seen once. Sequencing used whole blood. These TCRs come from an adult who was a healthcare worker with PCR-confirmed SARS-CoV-2 infection or an uninfected control (not recorded which). The CDR3 runs from the conserved cysteine through the conserved F or W. D genes are given only for firm matches. Not every row has a clone size; where given, it reads once, few, many or a size class.

j_call v_call d_call clone_size cdr3_aa cdr3_nt
TRBJ1-1 TRBV12-3/TRBV12-4 NA NA CASSSQGRPEAFF TGTGCCAGCAGTTCACAGGGTAGGCCTGAAGCTTTCTTT
TRBJ2-7 TRBV7-2 NA few CASSTGTPNIYEQYF TGTGCCAGCAGCACCGGGACACCAAACATCTACGAGCAGTACTTC
TRBJ1-5 TRBV19 NA NA CATGVPNQPQHF TGTGCCACAGGGGTTCCCAATCAGCCCCAGCATTTT
TRBJ2-3 TRBV7-2 NA many CASRPTGNTDTQYF TGTGCCAGCAGGCCCACAGGGAACACAGATACGCAGTATTTT
TRBJ1-6 TRBV20-1 NA NA CSARVGTVEGGMDSPLHF TGCAGTGCTAGAGTAGGGACGGTGGAAGGGGGTATGGATTCACCCCTCCACTTT
TRBJ2-1 TRBV7-2 NA NA CASSHNLQGYNEQFF TGTGCCAGCAGCCATAATCTACAGGGATACAATGAGCAGTTCTTC
TRBJ1-5 TRBV20-1 NA few CSARGHQGIDNQPQHF TGCAGTGCTAGAGGCCATCAGGGAATTGACAATCAGCCCCAGCATTTT
TRBJ2-5 TRBV11-2 TRBD2 few CASSLVAAGVQETQYF TGTGCCAGCAGCTTAGTGGCAGCGGGGGTCCAAGAGACCCAGTACTTC
TRBJ1-1 TRBV7-6 NA few CASSPKGGTEAFF TGTGCCAGCAGCCCCAAGGGTGGCACTGAAGCTTTCTTT
TRBJ1-6 TRBV4-1 NA many CASSQPLEPGSPLHF TGCGCCAGCAGCCAACCACTCGAGCCCGGTTCACCCCTCCACTTT